This TCR beta chain was recorded in a study of control samples from healthy donors and cancer patients. Trimming removed 5 bases at V and 1 base at J, with 12 bases between. Germline lookup yields CDR1 SGHVS and CDR2 FNYEAQ. The length of the CDR3 is 16 residues. Some clones are missing from TCRdb's copy, which holds only in-frame ones; the method was immunoSEQ multiplex PCR. The data show about 120,000 clones, just under 90% seen once. Sequencing input: blood. The sequence was obtained from a man aged 30 to 39 in good health. V gene TRBV7-6 combines with J gene TRBJ1-6; D possibly corresponds to TRBD1 (5 bases). The CDR3, as DNA: TGTGCCAGCAGCCCCAGAGGGGAGTCCTATAATTCACCCCTCCACTTT. This sequence encodes CASSPRGESYNSPLHF.